This T cell receptor (beta chain) derives from a study of Graves' ophthalmopathy and Graves' hyperthyroidism. V shed 2 bases and J 3 bases; nucleotides not matched to a gene: 8. Germline V gives CDR1 SGHKS, CDR2 YYEKEE (reference sequence). The CDR3 totals 16 residues. Investigators amplified TCR beta CDR3 regions from RNA transcripts. HTBI primers were employed in first-round RT-PCR, then a second-round multiplex PCR followed. Each CDR3 protein gets one entry after TCRdb re-called the multiplex PCR reads with MiXCR. This repertoire shows over a million distinct CDR3 sequences, about two fifths found once; its top ten account for approximately 10%.

Sequencing was carried out using peripheral blood or thyroid tissue (not recorded which). This receptor was taken from an adult man with Graves' hyperthyroidism. The chain employs TRBV5-5 and TRBJ2-7; 10 bases align to TRBD1. The CDR3 here is CASSFSPGQGNYEQYF. The CDR3 DNA sequence: TGTGCCAGCAGCTTCAGTCCGGGACAGGGGAACTACGAGCAGTACTTC.